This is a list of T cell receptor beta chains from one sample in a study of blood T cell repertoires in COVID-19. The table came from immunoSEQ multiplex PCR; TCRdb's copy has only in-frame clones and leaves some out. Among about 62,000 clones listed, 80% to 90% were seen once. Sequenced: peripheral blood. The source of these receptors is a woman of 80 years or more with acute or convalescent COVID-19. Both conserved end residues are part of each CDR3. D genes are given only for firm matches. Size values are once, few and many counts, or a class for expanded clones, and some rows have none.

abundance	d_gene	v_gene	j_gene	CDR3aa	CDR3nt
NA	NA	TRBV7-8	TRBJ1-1	CASSLSYRVAFF	TGTGCCAGCAGCTTATCTTACAGGGTCGCTTTCTTT
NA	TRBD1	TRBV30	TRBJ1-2	CACSTGGDGYTF	TGTGCCTGTTCGACAGGGGGCGATGGCTACACCTTC
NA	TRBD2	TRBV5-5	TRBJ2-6	CASSFAGDRSGANVLTF	TGTGCCAGCAGCTTTGCGGGGGACCGCTCTGGGGCCAACGTCCTGACTTTC
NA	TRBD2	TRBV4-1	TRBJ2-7	CASSQVAGGSYEQYF	TGCGCCAGCAGCCAAGTTGCGGGAGGGTCCTACGAGCAGTACTTC
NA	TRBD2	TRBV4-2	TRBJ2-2	CASSPIFTGGANTGELFF	TGTGCCAGCAGCCCCATTTTCACTGGGGGGGCGAACACCGGGGAGCTGTTTTTT
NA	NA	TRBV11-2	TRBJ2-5	CASSSTPGAQETQYF	TGTGCCAGCAGCTCTACCCCGGGTGCCCAAGAGACCCAGTACTTC
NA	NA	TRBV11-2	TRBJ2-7	CASSLGQGYYEQYF	TGTGCCAGCAGCTTAGGCCAGGGCTACTACGAGCAGTACTTC
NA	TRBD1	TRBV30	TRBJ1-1	CAWSVGGTGQGRAFF	TGTGCCTGGAGTGTTGGGGGGACAGGCCAGGGACGAGCTTTCTTT
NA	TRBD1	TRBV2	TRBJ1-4	CASDPGQGGEKLFF	TGTGCCAGTGACCCGGGACAGGGGGGGGAAAAACTGTTTTTT
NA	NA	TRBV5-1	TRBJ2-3	CASSLGQNTDTQYF	TGCGCCAGCAGCTTGGGACAGAACACAGATACGCAGTATTTT
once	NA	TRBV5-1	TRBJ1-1	CASSPYDGINTEAFF	TGCGCCAGCAGCCCTTATGACGGGATCAACACTGAAGCTTTCTTT
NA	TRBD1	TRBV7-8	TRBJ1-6	CASSLAWDSKSSYNSPLHF	TGTGCCAGCAGCTTAGCCTGGGACAGTAAAAGCTCCTATAATTCACCCCTCCACTTT
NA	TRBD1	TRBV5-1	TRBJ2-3	CASSLEDRDLDTQYF	TGCGCCAGCAGCTTGGAGGACAGGGATTTGGATACGCAGTATTTT
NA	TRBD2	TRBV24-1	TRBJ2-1	CATSLEGLAGPPPHNEQFF	TGTGCCACCAGTTTAGAGGGACTAGCGGGACCACCACCCCACAATGAGCAGTTCTTC
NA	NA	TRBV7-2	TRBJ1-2	CASRERTGYYYGYTF	TGTGCCAGCAGAGAGAGGACGGGATACTACTATGGCTACACCTTC
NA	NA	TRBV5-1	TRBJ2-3	CASSPGLRTDTQYF	TGCGCCAGCAGCCCGGGACTTCGCACAGATACGCAGTATTTT
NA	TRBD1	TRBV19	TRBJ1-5	CASVTGGYSNQPQHF	TGTGCCAGCGTTACAGGGGGCTATAGCAATCAGCCCCAGCATTTT
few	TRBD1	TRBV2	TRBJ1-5	CASRQPGQGFPQPQHF	TGTGCCAGCAGACAACCGGGACAGGGGTTCCCTCAGCCCCAGCATTTT
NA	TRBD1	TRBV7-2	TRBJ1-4	CASSLGPGTVGKWNEKLFF	TGTGCCAGCAGCTTAGGCCCCGGGACAGTTGGGAAGTGGAATGAAAAACTGTTTTTT
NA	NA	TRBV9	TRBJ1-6	CASSADSGSPLHF	TGTGCCAGCAGCGCCGACAGTGGTTCACCCCTCCACTTT
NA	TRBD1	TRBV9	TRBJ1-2	CASSPALGGEGYTF	TGTGCCAGCAGCCCAGCATTAGGGGGCGAAGGCTACACCTTC
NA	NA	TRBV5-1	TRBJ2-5	CASSFQGDQETQYF	TGCGCCAGCAGCTTCCAGGGCGACCAAGAGACCCAGTACTTC
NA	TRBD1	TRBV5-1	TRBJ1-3	CASRWDRGNTIYF	TGCGCCAGCAGGTGGGACAGGGGAAACACCATATATTTT
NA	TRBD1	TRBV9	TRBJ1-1	CASSPRTGMNTEAFF	TGTGCCAGCAGCCCCCGGACAGGGATGAACACTGAAGCTTTCTTT
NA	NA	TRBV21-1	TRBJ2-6	CASSEESSGANVLTF	TGTGCCAGCAGCGAGGAGAGCTCTGGGGCCAACGTCCTGACTTTC
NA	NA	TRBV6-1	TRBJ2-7	CASSEAERIYEQYF	TGTGCCAGCAGTGAAGCGGAGCGGATCTACGAGCAGTACTTC
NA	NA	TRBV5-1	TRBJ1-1	CASTLERGGTEAFF	TGCGCCAGCACCCTGGAACGGGGGGGGACTGAAGCTTTCTTT
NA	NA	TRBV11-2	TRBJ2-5	CASTPWRVAETQYF	TGTGCCAGCACCCCCTGGAGGGTTGCAGAGACCCAGTACTTC